Listed below are T cell receptor beta chains from one sample, sequenced in a study of shared clonotypes between healthy human individuals. Using immunoSEQ multiplex PCR, the repertoire was profiled, and TCRdb retains in-frame clones only, with some absent. The table has roughly 1 million clones, approximately 68% seen once. Material for sequencing was memory CD4+ T cells sorted from blood. The origin of the receptors is a man aged 18 to 30 in good health. Each CDR3 is given with its conserved first and last residue. Fields, in order: V gene, D gene, J gene, CDR3 length, clone size, CDR3 protein, CDR3 DNA. D genes are given only for firm matches. Part of the rows lack a size; the others show once, few, many or a class for expanded clones.

TRBV18	TRBD1	TRBJ2-2	16	NA	CASSQQGQGSTGELFF	TGTGCCAGCTCACAACAAGGACAGGGAAGTACCGGGGAGCTGTTTTTT
TRBV7-3	TRBD2	TRBJ2-2	17	NA	CASSPGGLAGNLGELFF	TGTGCCAGCTCCCCCGGAGGACTAGCGGGGAACCTCGGGGAGCTGTTTTTT
TRBV28	TRBD1	TRBJ1-4	18	NA	CASSYPPEGRGRSEKLFF	TGTGCCAGCAGTTACCCACCTGAGGGAAGGGGGCGAAGTGAAAAACTGTTTTTT
TRBV20-1	NA	TRBJ1-3	11	NA	CSAGPGDTIYF	TGCAGTGCTGGCCCCGGTGACACCATATATTTT
TRBV2	TRBD1	TRBJ2-1	15	NA	CASSADRGVYNEQFF	TGTGCCAGCAGTGCAGACAGGGGGGTGTACAATGAGCAGTTCTTC
TRBV5-1	TRBD1	TRBJ2-7	15	NA	CASSLAGQGRNEQYF	TGTGCCAGCAGCTTGGCCGGACAGGGGAGGAACGAGCAGTACTTC
TRBV6-6	NA	TRBJ1-5	16	NA	CASSPPTAGLNQPQHF	TGTGCCAGCAGTCCACCGACCGCGGGCCTGAATCAGCCCCAGCATTTT
TRBV6-6	TRBD1	TRBJ2-3	13	NA	CASGQGAGDTQYF	TGTGCCAGCGGCCAGGGGGCGGGGGATACGCAGTATTTT
TRBV10-1	TRBD1	TRBJ2-1	13	NA	CASSGTVLNEQFF	TGCGCCAGCTCCGGGACAGTACTCAATGAGCAGTTCTTC
TRBV5-4	NA	TRBJ2-3	14	NA	CASSLGTGTDTQYF	TGTGCCAGCAGCTTGGGGACGGGCACAGATACGCAGTATTTT
TRBV30	TRBD1	TRBJ1-4	13	few	CAWSRQGNEKLFF	TGTGCCTGGAGTCGACAGGGTAATGAAAAACTGTTTTTT
TRBV10-3	TRBD1	TRBJ2-3	15	NA	CAISGGTGLGDTQYF	TGTGCCATCAGTGGAGGGACAGGGTTAGGAGATACGCAGTATTTT
TRBV7-8	NA	TRBJ1-4	14	NA	CASSLTGVTEKLFF	TGTGCCAGCAGCTTAACAGGAGTGACTGAAAAACTGTTTTTT
TRBV27	TRBD1	TRBJ2-5	16	NA	CASRVGRGQGRETQYF	TGTGCCAGCAGGGTAGGGCGGGGACAGGGTCGGGAGACCCAGTACTTC
TRBV4-1	TRBD1	TRBJ2-7	15	NA	CASSQGTGSSYEQYF	TGCGCCAGCAGCCAGGGGACAGGGAGCTCCTACGAGCAGTACTTC
TRBV5-8	NA	TRBJ2-7	14	NA	CASRGTGSSYEQYF	TGTGCCAGCAGAGGGACGGGCAGCTCCTACGAGCAGTACTTC
TRBV6-5	NA	TRBJ2-2	15	NA	CASRPLTGNTGELFF	TGTGCCAGCAGACCACTCACAGGAAACACCGGGGAGCTGTTTTTT
TRBV10-1	TRBD1	TRBJ2-5	13	NA	CASSNGQEETQYF	TGCGCCAGCAGTAACGGACAGGAAGAGACCCAGTACTTC
TRBV6-5	TRBD2	TRBJ2-1	14	NA	CASATLGLAGFQFF	TGTGCCAGCGCCACCTTGGGACTAGCGGGCTTCCAGTTCTTC
TRBV30	NA	TRBJ1-5	14	NA	CAWSVQASNQPQHF	TGTGCCTGGAGTGTACAAGCGAGCAATCAGCCCCAGCATTTT
TRBV7-2	NA	TRBJ1-1	16	NA	CASSLNRVGDGTEAFF	TGTGCCAGCAGCTTAAACAGGGTTGGTGATGGCACTGAAGCTTTCTTT
TRBV28	TRBD1	TRBJ1-6	15	NA	CASSGQGQYNSPLHF	TGTGCCAGCAGTGGCCAGGGACAGTATAATTCACCCCTCCACTTT
TRBV5-6	TRBD1	TRBJ2-3	15	NA	CASSSYVDRADTQYF	TGTGCCAGCAGCTCTTACGTGGACAGGGCAGATACGCAGTATTTT
TRBV7-2	TRBD1	TRBJ1-2	15	NA	CASSPRQGAGYGYTF	TGTGCCAGCAGCCCTAGACAGGGGGCGGGATATGGCTACACCTTC
TRBV5-1	TRBD1	TRBJ1-2	13	NA	CASSIGQGAGYTF	TGCGCCAGCAGCATCGGACAGGGGGCTGGCTACACCTTC
TRBV6-6	NA	TRBJ1-2	14	NA	CATTQGVGPYGYTF	TGTGCCACCACCCAAGGGGTAGGGCCTTATGGCTACACCTTC
TRBV19	NA	TRBJ2-7	13	NA	CASSLGHSWEQYF	TGTGCCAGTAGTCTGGGACATTCATGGGAGCAGTACTTC
TRBV27	NA	TRBJ2-1	12	NA	CAIKFPQSEQFF	TGTGCCATTAAATTTCCGCAATCTGAGCAGTTCTTC
TRBV6-6	TRBD2	TRBJ2-7	13	NA	CASQRGSSYEQYF	TGTGCCAGCCAGCGGGGCAGCTCCTACGAGCAGTACTTC
TRBV7-8	TRBD2	TRBJ2-3	16	NA	CASSLGGSGSTDTQYF	TGTGCCAGCAGCTTAGGGGGTAGCGGGAGCACAGATACGCAGTATTTT
TRBV27	NA	TRBJ2-1	11	NA	CASSSIGRQFF	TGTGCCAGCAGTTCGATCGGTCGGCAGTTCTTC
TRBV28	NA	TRBJ2-1	11	once	CASSSGYGQFF	TGTGCCAGCAGTTCAGGGTATGGGCAGTTCTTC
TRBV6-4	NA	TRBJ1-6	14	NA	CAKKGPGKGSPLHF	TGTGCCAAAAAGGGGCCAGGGAAAGGTTCACCCCTCCACTTT
TRBV13	NA	TRBJ1-4	14	NA	CASSSVRTNEKLFF	TGTGCCAGCAGCTCAGTAAGGACTAATGAAAAACTGTTTTTT
TRBV7-2	NA	TRBJ2-7	14	NA	CASSFGGPSYEQYF	TGTGCCAGCAGCTTTGGGGGACCCTCCTACGAGCAGTACTTC